This T cell receptor (beta chain) was retrieved from a study of OX40 agonist ivuxolimab in advanced cancers. About the study as a whole: Ivuxolimab, which targeted the costimulatory receptor OX40 (CD134), was an agonistic, fully human IgG2 monoclonal antibody. In the dose-escalation cohort, around four fifths of patients were male, and the mean age was roughly 56 years with a range of about 20 to 79. Partial responses occurred in three dose-escalation patients: two with cutaneous melanoma and one with hepatocellular carcinoma. Intravenous ivuxolimab was administered to patients every 2 weeks at six dose levels: 0.01, 0.1, 0.3, 1.5, 3 and 10 mg/kg. Of the roughly 50 dose-escalation patients, hepatocellular carcinoma was present in some 19, melanoma in about 15, renal cell carcinoma in 9 and head and neck cancer in 9. The paper describes the monotherapy dose-escalation part (N of about 47 patients) of the phase I trial of ivuxolimab. Prior anti-PD-1, anti-PD-L1 or anti-CTLA-4 therapy was permitted, and checkpoint inhibitors had been received by about 37% of dose-escalation patients. The purpose of peripheral TCRbeta sequencing was to test whether ivuxolimab changed TCR sequence diversity and led to clonal T-cell expansion.

General findings and caveats noted by the study authors: After ivuxolimab, CD8+ T cells had more expanded clones than CD4+ T cells on average. The antigen specificity of the peripheral T cells that underwent clonal expansion was not determined. Low levels of normalized T-cell clonal expansion were also seen in some nonresponding patients. At doses of 0.1 to 3.0 mg/kg, clonal expansion of both CD4+ and CD8+ blood T cells was observed from baseline to week 6. Partial responders in the 0.1-3.0 mg/kg groups had among the lowest normalized peripheral clonal expansion, especially among CD8+ T cells.

For sequencing of the TCRbeta CDR3 region, genomic DNA was extracted from the sorted cells. The immunoSEQ Assay was used for sequencing of TCRbeta CDR3 regions. TCRdb's version of the immuneACCESS table is confined to in-frame rearrangements and falls short of the full clone set. An unresolved V gene accounts for under half of the shortfall where checked; the remainder is of unknown origin. For this sample the table gives approximately 47,000 clones, of which around 80% were detected only once. Around 7% of the sample goes to the ten largest clones. Including cysteine and phenylalanine, the CDR3 has 16 amino acids. Only the CDR3 DNA stays, 48 bases, in frame from base 1. As encoded in the germline V gene, CDR1 is SNHLY while CDR2 is FYNNEI. Trimmed from V: 5 bases; trimmed from J: 0 bases; junction bases lacking a gene match: 4. The trial excluded patients who had a history of autoimmune disease or who were on systemic immunosuppression. Peripheral blood for TCR sequencing was collected from all dose cohorts at baseline, on cycle 4 day 1, and on cycle 7 day 1. Samples were obtained from an open-label, multicenter, first-in-human phase I dose-escalation trial of ivuxolimab. Adults with locally advanced or metastatic melanoma, renal cell carcinoma, hepatocellular carcinoma or head and neck squamous cell carcinoma were enrolled in the trial. Before TCR sequencing, CD4+ T cells and CD8+ T cells were sorted from peripheral blood as separate populations.

On this clone: It lacks a known antigen. Qualities for individual bases were not recorded, and no much larger clone is one base off.

The sequence came from an adult with an advanced solid tumor such as melanoma, head and neck, liver or kidney cancer. Source: CD4+ or CD8+ T cells sorted from blood, taken in a trial of the OX40 agonist ivuxolimab. This sequence uses TRBV2 and TRBJ2-3; TRBD2 matches 11 bases in the middle. The DNA sequence follows: TGTGCCAGCAGTAAGGGACTAGCGGCTAGCACAGATACGCAGTATTTT. Its amino acids are CASSKGLAASTDTQYF.